A selection of T cell receptor beta chains follows, all from one sample in a study of cytomegalovirus exposure and HLA in healthy donors. Profiled with immunoSEQ multiplex PCR; TCRdb holds only in-frame clones, not every one. Among 100,000 to 150,000 clones, over 65% were seen once, and the ten largest hold around 9.9%. The specimen sequenced was PBMCs. Receptors originate from a man between 25 and 39 years old in good health and CMV-seropositive. Both conserved end residues are trimmed from each CDR3. Fields, in order: CDR3 length, J gene, V gene, CDR3 protein.

cdr3_length: 16; j_call: TRBJ2-3; v_call: TRBV27; cdr3_aa: ASSLWRKPRSSTDTQY
cdr3_length: 12; j_call: TRBJ1-2; v_call: TRBV19; cdr3_aa: ASKGTGTPWGYT
cdr3_length: 13; j_call: TRBJ1-1; v_call: TRBV28; cdr3_aa: ASSKMSGFNTEAF
cdr3_length: 13; j_call: TRBJ2-7; v_call: TRBV6-5; cdr3_aa: ASRTGIDGTYEQY
cdr3_length: 14; j_call: TRBJ2-7; v_call: TRBV5-4; cdr3_aa: ASSLGGTSGKYEQY
cdr3_length: 14; j_call: TRBJ2-3; v_call: TRBV2; cdr3_aa: ASNPRLAGGGDTQY
cdr3_length: 11; j_call: TRBJ2-7; v_call: TRBV19; cdr3_aa: ASRKLGGSEQY
cdr3_length: 12; j_call: TRBJ2-3; v_call: TRBV6-5; cdr3_aa: ASSYSQGPDTQY
cdr3_length: 13; j_call: TRBJ2-2; v_call: TRBV7-3; cdr3_aa: ASSSHRGNTGELF
cdr3_length: 14; j_call: TRBJ2-7; v_call: TRBV21-1; cdr3_aa: ASKRGSGLNPYEQY
cdr3_length: 12; j_call: TRBJ1-2; v_call: TRBV30; cdr3_aa: ALQQGAEHYGYT
cdr3_length: 12; j_call: TRBJ2-1; v_call: TRBV2; cdr3_aa: ASSEGVGLGEQF
cdr3_length: 15; j_call: TRBJ2-7; v_call: TRBV19; cdr3_aa: ASSIRITGESLGGQY
cdr3_length: 15; j_call: TRBJ1-3; v_call: TRBV27; cdr3_aa: ASSPLGPTGAGNTIY
cdr3_length: 10; j_call: TRBJ1-4; v_call: TRBV7-9; cdr3_aa: ASSPWTEGLF
cdr3_length: 11; j_call: TRBJ2-5; v_call: TRBV9; cdr3_aa: ASARGGLETQY
cdr3_length: 16; j_call: TRBJ2-7; v_call: TRBV7-2; cdr3_aa: ASSFNNGAVRGGYEQY
cdr3_length: 10; j_call: TRBJ2-7; v_call: TRBV7-9; cdr3_aa: ASSSGGREQY
cdr3_length: 9; j_call: TRBJ2-7; v_call: TRBV7-9; cdr3_aa: SSSLRNEQY
cdr3_length: 13; j_call: TRBJ2-7; v_call: TRBV9; cdr3_aa: ASSVGGGTSYEQY
cdr3_length: 12; j_call: TRBJ2-7; v_call: TRBV18; cdr3_aa: ASSPGLAEYEQY
cdr3_length: 12; j_call: TRBJ2-5; v_call: TRBV27; cdr3_aa: ASSSIGGEETQY
cdr3_length: 10; j_call: TRBJ2-5; v_call: TRBV18; cdr3_aa: ASSQKQETQY
cdr3_length: 12; j_call: TRBJ2-5; v_call: TRBV15; cdr3_aa: ATSSRTSSETQY
cdr3_length: 14; j_call: TRBJ2-5; v_call: TRBV7-9; cdr3_aa: ASSFRLAGGRETQY
cdr3_length: 12; j_call: TRBJ1-5; v_call: TRBV6-5; cdr3_aa: ASSRGWVHQPQH
cdr3_length: 10; j_call: TRBJ1-1; v_call: TRBV19; cdr3_aa: ASWRANTEAF
cdr3_length: 17; j_call: TRBJ2-1; v_call: TRBV7-9; cdr3_aa: ASSSPSLRTSGIFSEQF
cdr3_length: 15; j_call: TRBJ2-7; v_call: TRBV4-2; cdr3_aa: ASSQDDTSGGWLGQY
cdr3_length: 10; j_call: TRBJ2-7; v_call: TRBV7-9; cdr3_aa: ASSQGSYEQY
cdr3_length: 13; j_call: TRBJ2-1; v_call: TRBV18; cdr3_aa: ASSRPSGRGNEQF
cdr3_length: 11; j_call: TRBJ1-1; v_call: TRBV2; cdr3_aa: ASSPTVGTEAF